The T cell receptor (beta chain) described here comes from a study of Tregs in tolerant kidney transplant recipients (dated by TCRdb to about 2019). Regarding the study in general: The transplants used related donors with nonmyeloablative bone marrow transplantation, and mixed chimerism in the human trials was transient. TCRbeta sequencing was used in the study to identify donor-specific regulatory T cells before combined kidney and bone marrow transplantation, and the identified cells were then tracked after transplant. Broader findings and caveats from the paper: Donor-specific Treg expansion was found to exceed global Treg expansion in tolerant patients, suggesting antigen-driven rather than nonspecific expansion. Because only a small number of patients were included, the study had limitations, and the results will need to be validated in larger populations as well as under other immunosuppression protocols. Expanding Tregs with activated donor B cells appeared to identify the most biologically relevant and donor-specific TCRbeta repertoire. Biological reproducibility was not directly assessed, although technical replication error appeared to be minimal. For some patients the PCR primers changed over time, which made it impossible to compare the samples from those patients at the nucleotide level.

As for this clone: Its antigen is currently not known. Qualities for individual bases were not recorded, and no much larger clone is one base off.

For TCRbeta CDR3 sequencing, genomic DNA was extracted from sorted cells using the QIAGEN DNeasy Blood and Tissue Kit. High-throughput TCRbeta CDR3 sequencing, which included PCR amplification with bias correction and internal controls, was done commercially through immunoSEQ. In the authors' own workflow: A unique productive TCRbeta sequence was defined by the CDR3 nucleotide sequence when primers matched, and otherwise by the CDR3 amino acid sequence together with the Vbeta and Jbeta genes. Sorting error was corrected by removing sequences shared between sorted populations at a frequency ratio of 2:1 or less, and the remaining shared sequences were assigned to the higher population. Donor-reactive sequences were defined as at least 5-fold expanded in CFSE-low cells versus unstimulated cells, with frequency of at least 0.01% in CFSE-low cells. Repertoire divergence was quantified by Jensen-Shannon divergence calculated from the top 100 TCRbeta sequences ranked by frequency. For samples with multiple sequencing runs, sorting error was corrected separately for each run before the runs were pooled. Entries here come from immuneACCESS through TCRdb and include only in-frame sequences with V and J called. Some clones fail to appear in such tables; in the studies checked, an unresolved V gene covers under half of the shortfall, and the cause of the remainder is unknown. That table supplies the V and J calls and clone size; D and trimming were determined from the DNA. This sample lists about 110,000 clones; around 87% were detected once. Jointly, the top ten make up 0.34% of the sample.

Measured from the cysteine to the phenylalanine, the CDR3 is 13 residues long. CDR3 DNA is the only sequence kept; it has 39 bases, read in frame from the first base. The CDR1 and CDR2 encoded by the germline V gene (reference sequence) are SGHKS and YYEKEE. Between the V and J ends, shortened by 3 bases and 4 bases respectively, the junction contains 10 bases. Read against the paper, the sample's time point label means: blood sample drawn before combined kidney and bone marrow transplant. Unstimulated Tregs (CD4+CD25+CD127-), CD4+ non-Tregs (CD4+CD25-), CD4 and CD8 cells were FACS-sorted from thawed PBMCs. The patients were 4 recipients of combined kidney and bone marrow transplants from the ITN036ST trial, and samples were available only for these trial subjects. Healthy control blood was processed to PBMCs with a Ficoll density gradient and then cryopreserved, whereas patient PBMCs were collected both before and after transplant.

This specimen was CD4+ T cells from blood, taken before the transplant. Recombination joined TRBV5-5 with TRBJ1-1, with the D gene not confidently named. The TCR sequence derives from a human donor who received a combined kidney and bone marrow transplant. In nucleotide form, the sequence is TGTGCCAGCAGCTGGCGGGTAGGCACTGAAGCTTTCTTT. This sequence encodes CASSWRVGTEAFF.